This TCR beta chain was profiled in a study of blood T cell repertoires in COVID-19. In the study overall: The United States, Italy and Spain were the sources of the acute and convalescent COVID-19 samples. The cDNA or gDNA used as material had been derived from T cells, B-cell-depleted T cells, or PBMCs.

Original data processing: The assay estimated nucleated cells by amplifying reference gene primers. The assay was immunoSEQ multiplex PCR, and TCRdb's table has in-frame clones only and misses some. The V and J calls and clone size are taken from that table; D and trimming were inferred from the DNA. Seen here are roughly 260,000 clones, more than 75% observed once, and the top ten hold around 2.5%. Germline V gives CDR1 LGHNA, CDR2 YNFKEQ. The CDR3 sequence is 16 residues long. Trimming cost V 0 bases and J 6 bases, with 17 bases left between them. The sequencing input was peripheral blood. The sequence came from a woman aged 45-65 years with acute or convalescent COVID-19. The chain employs TRBV4-2 and TRBJ1-1, with a tentative D call TRBD1 (5 bases). CDR3 sequence (DNA): TGTGCCAGCAGCCAAGATACTGCGGGGCTCGGGGCTGAAGCTTTCTTT. This gives the protein CASSQDTAGLGAEAFF.